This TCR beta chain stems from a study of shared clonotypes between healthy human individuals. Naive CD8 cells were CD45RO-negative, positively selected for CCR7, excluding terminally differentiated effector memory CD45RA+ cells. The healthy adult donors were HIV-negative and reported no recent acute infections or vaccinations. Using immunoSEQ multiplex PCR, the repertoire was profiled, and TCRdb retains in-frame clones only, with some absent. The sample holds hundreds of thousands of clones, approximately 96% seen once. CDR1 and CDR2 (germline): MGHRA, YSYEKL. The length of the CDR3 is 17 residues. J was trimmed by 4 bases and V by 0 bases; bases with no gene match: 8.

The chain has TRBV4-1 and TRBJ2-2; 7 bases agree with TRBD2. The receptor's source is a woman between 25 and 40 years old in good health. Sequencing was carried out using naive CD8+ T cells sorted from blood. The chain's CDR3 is CASSQEPPSGTTGELFF. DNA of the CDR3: TGCGCCAGCAGCCAAGAACCCCCCAGCGGGACCACCGGGGAGCTGTTTTTT.